This is a list of T cell receptor beta chains from one sample in a study of blood T cell repertoires in COVID-19. Sequenced by immunoSEQ multiplex PCR; TCRdb stores in-frame clones only, minus some. The table shows over 100,000 clones, with approximately 80% occurring only once. Sequencing input: peripheral blood. These receptors came from a woman aged 60-75 years with acute or convalescent COVID-19. The CDR3 runs from the conserved cysteine through the conserved F or W. Each record gives: D gene, V gene, J gene, clone size, CDR3 DNA, CDR3 protein. The D gene is left open where the match is weak. Size is omitted from some rows. Given values are once, few, many or a class for expanded clones.

D: .
V: TRBV7-8
J: TRBJ1-5
size: few
DNA: TGTGCCAGCAGCTCGGTGCAGGGTAATCAGCCCCAGCATTTT
CDR3: CASSSVQGNQPQHF

D: TRBD1
V: TRBV19
J: TRBJ2-7
size: once
DNA: TGTGCCAGCAAGGACCGGGACAGAGAATCCTACGAGCAGTACTTC
CDR3: CASKDRDRESYEQYF

D: .
V: TRBV2
J: TRBJ1-2
size: .
DNA: TGTGCCACCTCACGGGAGGTCAACAACTATGGCTACACCTTC
CDR3: CATSREVNNYGYTF

D: TRBD1
V: TRBV12-3/TRBV12-4
J: TRBJ1-6
size: .
DNA: TGTGCCAGCAGAAGGGACAGCCCCTCACCCCTCCACTTT
CDR3: CASRRDSPSPLHF

D: TRBD1
V: TRBV30
J: TRBJ1-5
size: large
DNA: TGTGCCTGGAGTGTACAGGGGGACCAGCCCCAGCATTTT
CDR3: CAWSVQGDQPQHF

D: .
V: TRBV10-3
J: TRBJ2-1
size: .
DNA: TGTGCCTCACAGAGGGATTCCAATGAGCAGTTCTTC
CDR3: CASQRDSNEQFF

D: .
V: TRBV11-2
J: TRBJ2-1
size: .
DNA: TGTGCCAGCAGCGAGCAGGGCTATGAGCAGTTCTTC
CDR3: CASSEQGYEQFF

D: .
V: TRBV7-9
J: TRBJ2-7
size: .
DNA: TGTGCCAGCAGCCCGGAGAATTTGGAGCAGTACTTC
CDR3: CASSPENLEQYF

D: .
V: TRBV5-1
J: TRBJ1-1
size: .
DNA: TGCGCCAGCAGCACCGGACAGAGAGCCTTGAACACTGAAGCTTTCTTT
CDR3: CASSTGQRALNTEAFF

D: TRBD1
V: TRBV5-6
J: TRBJ1-4
size: .
DNA: TGTGCCAGCAGCGGCACCGGGACAGGAGCCCCGCCAGAGTTTTTT
CDR3: CASSGTGTGAPPEFF

D: TRBD1
V: TRBV14
J: TRBJ1-3
size: once
DNA: TGTGCCAGCAGCCAGCACCCACAGGGGGCGCCTGGAAACACCATATATTTT
CDR3: CASSQHPQGAPGNTIYF

D: .
V: TRBV18
J: TRBJ1-1
size: .
DNA: TGTGCCAGCTCGACTGGAGTGGGGAACACTGAAGCTTTCTTT
CDR3: CASSTGVGNTEAFF

D: .
V: TRBV10-3
J: TRBJ1-3
size: .
DNA: TGTGCCATCAGTGCTTACCAGTTATTTCAGGGTTCTGGAAACACCATATATTTT
CDR3: CAISAYQLFQGSGNTIYF

D: .
V: TRBV7-9
J: TRBJ2-5
size: .
DNA: TGTGCCAGCAGCGCCAGTCGGGTCTTAGAGACCCAGTACTTC
CDR3: CASSASRVLETQYF

D: .
V: TRBV12-5
J: TRBJ1-2
size: .
DNA: TGTGCTAGTGGTTTGTTCCTTTCTGGCTACACCTTC
CDR3: CASGLFLSGYTF

D: .
V: TRBV4-1
J: TRBJ2-5
size: .
DNA: TGCGCCAGCAGCCAAGAGCCCCCGACCGACTATGAAGAGACCCAGTACTTC
CDR3: CASSQEPPTDYEETQYF

D: .
V: TRBV11-2
J: TRBJ1-2
size: .
DNA: TGTGCCAGCAGCTCACTAGGGGGGGGTTGGACCTATGGCTACACCTTC
CDR3: CASSSLGGGWTYGYTF

D: TRBD1
V: TRBV24-1
J: TRBJ1-5
size: .
DNA: TGTGCCACCAGTGATCGAACGACAGGGAGACAGCCCCAGCATTTT
CDR3: CATSDRTTGRQPQHF

D: .
V: TRBV2
J: TRBJ1-1
size: .
DNA: TGTGCCAGCAGTGAAGGAAGAGGAAAGAACACTGAAGCTTTCTTT
CDR3: CASSEGRGKNTEAFF

D: TRBD1
V: TRBV7-2
J: TRBJ1-2
size: .
DNA: TGTGCCAGCAGCTCGGGACAGGGGGCGGGTGGCTACACCTTC
CDR3: CASSSGQGAGGYTF

D: .
V: TRBV24-1
J: TRBJ2-2
size: few
DNA: TGTGCCACCTCTTGGGGGGGCCGTGGAGGGGAGCTGTTTTTT
CDR3: CATSWGGRGGELFF

D: .
V: TRBV19
J: TRBJ1-6
size: .
DNA: TGTGCCAGTAGTCCTGAGGGTATCTCCTATAATTCACCCCTCCACTTT
CDR3: CASSPEGISYNSPLHF

D: .
V: TRBV6-5
J: TRBJ1-1
size: .
DNA: TGTGCCAGCCTAAACCCATACCGGGGAACTGAAGCTTTCTTT
CDR3: CASLNPYRGTEAFF

D: .
V: TRBV7-9
J: TRBJ2-3
size: .
DNA: TGTGCCAGCAGCTACCAGGGGATAGATACGCAGTATTTT
CDR3: CASSYQGIDTQYF

D: TRBD1
V: TRBV27
J: TRBJ2-3
size: .
DNA: TGTGCCAGCAGTCCGGGACAGAAGTTCACAGATACGCAGTATTTT
CDR3: CASSPGQKFTDTQYF

D: TRBD1
V: TRBV19
J: TRBJ1-5
size: few
DNA: TGTGCCAGTAGTAGTTCCACAGGGGGTGGCAATCAGCCCCAGCATTTT
CDR3: CASSSSTGGGNQPQHF

D: TRBD1
V: TRBV6-5
J: TRBJ1-2
size: .
DNA: TGTGCCAGCAGGCCTCGACAGGGACTTAACTATGGCTACACCTTC
CDR3: CASRPRQGLNYGYTF

D: .
V: TRBV11-3
J: TRBJ1-1
size: .
DNA: TGTGCCAGCAGCTTAGCAACAGGGCTAGAAGCTTTCTTT
CDR3: CASSLATGLEAFF

D: .
V: TRBV2
J: TRBJ1-5
size: .
DNA: TGTGCCAGCAGCTTAAACAGTTATAGCAATCAGCCCCAGCATTTT
CDR3: CASSLNSYSNQPQHF

D: TRBD2
V: TRBV4-2
J: TRBJ2-5
size: .
DNA: TGTGCCAGCAGCCCTCTGGGGGCTAGCGGGGGGGGAATGGGCGCTGAGACCCAGTACTTC
CDR3: CASSPLGASGGGMGAETQYF

D: .
V: TRBV5-1
J: TRBJ2-3
size: .
DNA: TGCGCCAGCAGCCCCGGCCCAATACCGGGAACAGATACGCAGTATTTT
CDR3: CASSPGPIPGTDTQYF

D: TRBD1
V: TRBV28
J: TRBJ1-2
size: .
DNA: TGTGCCAGCAGTGTACAGGGGGGTGGCTACACCTTC
CDR3: CASSVQGGGYTF